This TCR beta chain was observed in a study of blood T cell repertoires in COVID-19. The overall study: Collection of acute and convalescent COVID-19 samples took place in the United States, Italy and Spain.

Measured with immunoSEQ multiplex PCR; TCRdb has only the in-frame clones, and not every one. The sample yields fewer than 75,000 clones, 75% to 80% seen once. The germline V and J ends were trimmed by 6 bases and 8 bases, with 11 bases remaining between them. The CDR3 has 13 residues. Germline V lookup: CDR1 MNHEY, CDR2 SVGAGI. The sequenced sample was peripheral blood. The rearrangement joins TRBV6-5 to TRBJ1-6, with unresolved D. This clonotype was sampled from a woman aged 55-70 years with acute or convalescent COVID-19. The CDR3: CASRTSGDSPLHF. Written as DNA, the CDR3 is TGTGCCAGCAGGACTTCCGGGGATTCACCCCTCCACTTT.